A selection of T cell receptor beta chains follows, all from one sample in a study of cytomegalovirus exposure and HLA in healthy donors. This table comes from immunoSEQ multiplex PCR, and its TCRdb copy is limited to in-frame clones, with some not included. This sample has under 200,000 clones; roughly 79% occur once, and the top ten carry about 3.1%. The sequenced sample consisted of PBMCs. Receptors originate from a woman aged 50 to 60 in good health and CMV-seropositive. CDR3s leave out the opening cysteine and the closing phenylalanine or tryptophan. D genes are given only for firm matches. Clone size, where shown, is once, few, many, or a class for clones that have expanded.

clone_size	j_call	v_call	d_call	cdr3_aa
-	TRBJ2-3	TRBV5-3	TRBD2	ARSERLAGATDTQY
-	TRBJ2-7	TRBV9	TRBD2	ASSPGLAEPYEQY
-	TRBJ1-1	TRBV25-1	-	ASSAPSSGDTEAF
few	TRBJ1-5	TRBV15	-	ATSRDAGDGGPQH
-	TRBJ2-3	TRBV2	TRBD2	ASRLRGNSDTQY
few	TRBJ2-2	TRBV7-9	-	ASSSTRPYTGELF
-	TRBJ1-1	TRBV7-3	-	ASSLTPGGTEAF
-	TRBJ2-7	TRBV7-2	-	ASSLPRQSGLPPREQY
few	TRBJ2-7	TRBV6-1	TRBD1	ASSRWTGVTYEQY
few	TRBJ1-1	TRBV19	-	ASRGNWEIEAF
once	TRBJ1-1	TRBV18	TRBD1	ASSPTGQMNTEAF
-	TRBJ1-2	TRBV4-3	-	ASSQETGSGYT
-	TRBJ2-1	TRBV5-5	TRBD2	ASSFLAGTGNEQF
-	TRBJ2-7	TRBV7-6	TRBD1	ASSLEGTGSEQY
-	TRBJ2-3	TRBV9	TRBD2	ASSVGTTDTQY
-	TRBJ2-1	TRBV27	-	ASSPVGSGEQF
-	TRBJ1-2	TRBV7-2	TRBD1	ASHLGGWFGGYT
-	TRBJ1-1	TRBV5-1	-	ASNLQGGNTEAF